A selection of T cell receptor beta chains follows, all from one sample in a study of blood T cell repertoires in COVID-19. Clones were sequenced by immunoSEQ multiplex PCR, and TCRdb holds only the in-frame ones, with some missing. Here the sample spans some 59,000 clones, over 90% being singletons. Sequenced sample: peripheral blood. The receptors derive from a man aged 45-65 years with acute or convalescent COVID-19. The CDR3 runs from the conserved cysteine through the conserved F or W. The D gene is left open where the match is weak. Some rows have no size entry. The others give once, few or many, or a class for an expanded clone.

j_call	clone_size	d_call	v_call	cdr3_length	cdr3_aa	cdr3_nt
TRBJ2-7	NA	NA	TRBV11-2	15	CASRLARSPAHEQYF	TGTGCCAGCAGACTGGCTAGGTCTCCGGCCCACGAGCAGTACTTC
TRBJ2-3	few	NA	TRBV15	13	CATSSGGTDTQYF	TGTGCCACCAGCAGCGGGGGAACAGATACGCAGTATTTT
TRBJ2-7	NA	TRBD1	TRBV6-6	16	CASSRGWDRDRGEQYF	TGTGCCAGCAGTCGAGGGTGGGACAGAGACCGGGGCGAGCAGTACTTC
TRBJ2-1	NA	NA	TRBV3-1/TRBV3-2	12	CASSFSGIEQFF	TGTGCCAGCAGCTTTTCCGGGATTGAGCAGTTCTTC
TRBJ2-3	NA	TRBD1	TRBV28	16	CASSYRQGRSQDTQYF	TGTGCCAGCAGTTACCGACAGGGGCGATCACAAGATACGCAGTATTTT
TRBJ1-5	NA	TRBD1	TRBV19	15	CASSTTGGANQPQHF	TGTGCCAGTAGTACGACAGGGGGCGCGAATCAGCCCCAGCATTTT
TRBJ1-2	NA	TRBD1	TRBV6-4	16	CASSVSPQGTEYGYTF	TGTGCCAGCAGTGTTTCCCCACAGGGGACAGAATATGGCTACACCTTC
TRBJ2-2	NA	NA	TRBV5-1	13	CASRSSVTGELFF	TGCGCCAGCAGATCTAGCGTCACCGGGGAGCTGTTTTTT
TRBJ1-6	NA	TRBD1	TRBV27	14	CASSLWTGDSPLHF	TGTGCCAGCAGTCTATGGACAGGGGACTCACCCCTCCACTTT
TRBJ1-5	NA	NA	TRBV3-1/TRBV3-2	14	CASSQRDTDQPQHF	TGTGCCAGCAGCCAACGGGACACCGATCAGCCCCAGCATTTT
TRBJ1-1	few	NA	TRBV5-1	14	CASSYLGQNTEAFF	TGCGCCAGCAGCTATCTGGGACAGAACACTGAAGCTTTCTTT
TRBJ1-1	NA	TRBD1	TRBV9	16	CASSPGGGLFVPEAFF	TGTGCCAGCAGCCCAGGGGGCGGGTTATTTGTTCCTGAAGCTTTCTTT
TRBJ2-3	NA	NA	TRBV30	14	CAWSHTGITDTQYF	TGTGCCTGGAGTCACACAGGGATTACAGATACGCAGTATTTT
TRBJ1-2	NA	TRBD1	TRBV7-8	16	CASSLGTGGMDYGYTF	TGTGCCAGCAGCTTAGGAACAGGGGGAATGGACTATGGCTACACCTTC
TRBJ1-5	NA	NA	TRBV7-9	15	CASSIRRDSNQPQHF	TGTGCCAGCAGCATCAGGCGGGATAGCAATCAGCCCCAGCATTTT
TRBJ2-1	once	NA	TRBV5-1	13	CASISQGRNEQFF	TGCGCCAGCATAAGTCAGGGGCGGAATGAGCAGTTCTTC
TRBJ2-2	NA	TRBD2	TRBV6-6	13	CASSSGTYGELFF	TGTGCCAGCTCTAGCGGGACCTACGGGGAGCTGTTTTTT
TRBJ2-1	NA	TRBD2	TRBV24-1	16	CATTRRKGRAYNEQFF	TGTGCCACCACCCGTCGGAAGGGGAGGGCCTACAATGAGCAGTTCTTC
TRBJ1-5	once	NA	TRBV5-6	14	CASSLGADGQPQHF	TGTGCCAGCAGCTTGGGGGCAGATGGTCAGCCCCAGCATTTT
TRBJ1-5	once	TRBD1	TRBV7-9	15	CASSFGTGTSQPQHF	TGTGCCAGCAGCTTCGGGACAGGTACAAGTCAGCCCCAGCATTTT
TRBJ2-7	NA	NA	TRBV10-1	12	CAPAGAPREQYF	TGCGCCCCCGCGGGGGCGCCCCGGGAGCAGTACTTC
TRBJ2-7	NA	TRBD2	TRBV6-5	13	CASSSAGVGEQYF	TGTGCCAGCAGTTCAGCGGGAGTCGGCGAGCAGTACTTC
TRBJ1-4	NA	NA	TRBV5-5	15	CASSRRAGQDEKLFF	TGTGCCAGCAGCCGCCGGGCAGGGCAGGATGAAAAACTGTTTTTT
TRBJ2-5	NA	TRBD2	TRBV7-8	15	CASSLGSGSGGTQYF	TGTGCCAGCAGCTTAGGAAGCGGGAGTGGAGGGACCCAGTACTTC
TRBJ2-3	few	TRBD2	TRBV15	18	CATSREASGRSLTDTQYF	TGTGCCACCAGCAGAGAGGCTAGCGGGAGGTCTCTCACAGATACGCAGTATTTT
TRBJ1-2	NA	NA	TRBV12-3/TRBV12-4	13	CASSFGGFYGYTF	TGTGCCAGCAGTTTTGGGGGGTTCTATGGCTACACCTTC
TRBJ1-2	once	NA	TRBV19	14	CASSITRGLDGYTF	TGTGCCAGTAGTATAACCAGGGGCCTGGATGGCTACACCTTC
TRBJ2-3	once	NA	TRBV29-1	13	CSVVRDFTDTQYF	TGCAGCGTTGTTCGAGACTTCACAGATACGCAGTATTTT
TRBJ2-1	NA	TRBD2	TRBV7-8	14	CASSREAEGDEQFF	TGTGCCAGCAGCCGGGAGGCCGAGGGAGATGAGCAGTTCTTC
TRBJ2-1	NA	NA	TRBV5-1	13	CASSPVGRDEQFF	TGCGCCAGCAGCCCCGTCGGGCGGGATGAGCAGTTCTTC
TRBJ1-1	NA	NA	TRBV19	13	CASKYDRNTEAFF	TGTGCCAGTAAGTACGACAGAAACACTGAAGCTTTCTTT
TRBJ2-5	NA	TRBD1	TRBV20-1	17	CSASIRVGTGEFETQYF	TGCAGTGCTAGTATCCGCGTCGGGACAGGGGAGTTCGAGACCCAGTACTTC